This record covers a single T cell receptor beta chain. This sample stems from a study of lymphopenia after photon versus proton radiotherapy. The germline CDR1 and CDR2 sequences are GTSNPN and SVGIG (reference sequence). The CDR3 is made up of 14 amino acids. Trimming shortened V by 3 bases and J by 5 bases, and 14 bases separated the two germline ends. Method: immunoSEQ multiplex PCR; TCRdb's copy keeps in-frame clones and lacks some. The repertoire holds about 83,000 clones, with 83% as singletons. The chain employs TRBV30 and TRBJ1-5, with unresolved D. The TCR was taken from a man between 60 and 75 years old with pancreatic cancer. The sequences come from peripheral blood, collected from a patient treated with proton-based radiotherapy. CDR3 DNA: TGTGCCTGGAGCCGGGGTGGGGTTTATCAGCCCCAGCATTTT. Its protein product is CAWSRGGVYQPQHF.